A selection of T cell receptor beta chains follows, all from one sample in a study of T cell responses to AZD1222 COVID-19 vaccine. The protocol was immunoSEQ multiplex PCR, while the TCRdb copy is restricted to in-frame clones and leaves out a portion. The sample yields about 120,000 clones, around 91% seen once. Sample: peripheral blood, taken on day 0 of AZD1222 vaccination. The origin of the receptors is an adult in good health. The conserved cysteine and the conserved F or W are not part of the CDR3 here. The order of the fields is CDR3 protein, J gene, D gene, V gene. The D gene is left open where the match is weak.

cdr3_aa: ASSQTGGGVDTIY; j_call: TRBJ1-3; d_call: TRBD1; v_call: TRBV4-3
cdr3_aa: ASSPGTRSQGEQF; j_call: TRBJ2-1; d_call: .; v_call: TRBV5-5
cdr3_aa: ASSLDLGRTGAF; j_call: TRBJ1-1; d_call: .; v_call: TRBV11-3
cdr3_aa: ASIPGQVNTGELF; j_call: TRBJ2-2; d_call: TRBD1; v_call: TRBV6-5
cdr3_aa: ASSSASTDTQY; j_call: TRBJ2-3; d_call: .; v_call: TRBV27
cdr3_aa: ASSLIGLDSGANVLT; j_call: TRBJ2-6; d_call: .; v_call: TRBV7-3
cdr3_aa: ASSQGSLRGPETQY; j_call: TRBJ2-5; d_call: TRBD1; v_call: TRBV27
cdr3_aa: ASSPIQRRSVGGPNYGYT; j_call: TRBJ1-2; d_call: .; v_call: TRBV5-1
cdr3_aa: ASSLLARDTQY; j_call: TRBJ2-3; d_call: .; v_call: TRBV27
cdr3_aa: ASSLYPPGTTEASGNTIY; j_call: TRBJ1-3; d_call: .; v_call: TRBV18
cdr3_aa: ASSPRPNTDTQY; j_call: TRBJ2-3; d_call: .; v_call: TRBV18
cdr3_aa: ASRGGHFYTDTQY; j_call: TRBJ2-3; d_call: .; v_call: TRBV28
cdr3_aa: ASSANRDSGYT; j_call: TRBJ1-2; d_call: .; v_call: TRBV2
cdr3_aa: ASSPGTGVEGNQPQH; j_call: TRBJ1-5; d_call: TRBD1; v_call: TRBV27
cdr3_aa: ASSGRGNLYGYT; j_call: TRBJ1-2; d_call: .; v_call: TRBV2
cdr3_aa: ASSRTAYNEQF; j_call: TRBJ2-1; d_call: .; v_call: TRBV11-3
cdr3_aa: ASSHGAGTRNTGELF; j_call: TRBJ2-2; d_call: .; v_call: TRBV4-2
cdr3_aa: ASSLLAGGQRANEQF; j_call: TRBJ2-1; d_call: TRBD2; v_call: TRBV6-6
cdr3_aa: ASSRGQGDLGYEQY; j_call: TRBJ2-7; d_call: TRBD1; v_call: TRBV5-5
cdr3_aa: ASSGSGVDYGYT; j_call: TRBJ1-2; d_call: .; v_call: TRBV11-3
cdr3_aa: ASSLALAGRADTQY; j_call: TRBJ2-3; d_call: TRBD2; v_call: TRBV5-4
cdr3_aa: ASPPNSGDAEAF; j_call: TRBJ1-1; d_call: .; v_call: TRBV18
cdr3_aa: ASSLWEYGYT; j_call: TRBJ1-2; d_call: .; v_call: TRBV12-3/TRBV12-4
cdr3_aa: ASSANYGYT; j_call: TRBJ1-2; d_call: .; v_call: TRBV7-9
cdr3_aa: ASRSPGEKLF; j_call: TRBJ1-4; d_call: .; v_call: TRBV7-9
cdr3_aa: ASKGEDYGYT; j_call: TRBJ1-2; d_call: .; v_call: TRBV5-1
cdr3_aa: ASSLSDRTDLVTF; j_call: TRBJ1-1; d_call: .; v_call: TRBV2
cdr3_aa: ASTQGTGGQDEQF; j_call: TRBJ2-1; d_call: TRBD1; v_call: TRBV6-5
cdr3_aa: ASKRADRVRGYT; j_call: TRBJ1-2; d_call: TRBD1; v_call: TRBV5-1
cdr3_aa: ASSDNGLAGYT; j_call: TRBJ1-2; d_call: .; v_call: TRBV6-1
cdr3_aa: ASSSTPYGYT; j_call: TRBJ1-2; d_call: .; v_call: TRBV12-3/TRBV12-4
cdr3_aa: ASSLDRGDNSPLH; j_call: TRBJ1-6; d_call: TRBD1; v_call: TRBV18
cdr3_aa: ATSRPTESSTDTQY; j_call: TRBJ2-3; d_call: .; v_call: TRBV15
cdr3_aa: ASSRLITGATNTEAF; j_call: TRBJ1-1; d_call: .; v_call: TRBV3-1/TRBV3-2
cdr3_aa: AWSRGLAVQTQY; j_call: TRBJ2-5; d_call: TRBD2; v_call: TRBV30
cdr3_aa: ASTASGGYEQY; j_call: TRBJ2-7; d_call: TRBD2; v_call: TRBV7-8
cdr3_aa: ASSLPVWRDSRGGELF; j_call: TRBJ2-2; d_call: .; v_call: TRBV7-6
cdr3_aa: ASRGQPVGNTEAF; j_call: TRBJ1-1; d_call: .; v_call: TRBV2
cdr3_aa: ASSPPGSMIEAF; j_call: TRBJ1-1; d_call: .; v_call: TRBV18
cdr3_aa: ASSLQGGIGWQF; j_call: TRBJ2-1; d_call: .; v_call: TRBV7-9